The text below deals with one T cell receptor (beta chain). Specified time point: blood 4 weeks post-SBRT, at nephrectomy. Treatment denoted: 15 Gy SBRT to primary tumor, nephrectomy 4 weeks later. The data are from a study of radiation and T cells in renal cell carcinoma. CDR3 size: 12 residues. In germline, CDR1 is SGHRS, CDR2 YFSETQ. V lost 0 bases, J lost 8 bases, and 8 bases lay in between. Libraries were prepared by immunoSEQ multiplex PCR; TCRdb keeps only in-frame clonotypes and omits some of them. Of fewer than 200,000 clones detected, around 90% appear once; the ten largest clones hold roughly 12%.

This TCR was recovered from a woman in her forties or fifties with renal cell carcinoma. Sample: blood, taken from a patient whose treatment included radiotherapy and nephrectomy. The chain is built from TRBV5-1 and TRBJ1-2; weak D call: TRBD1 (6 bases). CDR3 sequence reads: CASSLEGGGYTF. The DNA for the CDR3 is TGCGCCAGCAGCTTGGAGGGGGGAGGCTACACCTTC.